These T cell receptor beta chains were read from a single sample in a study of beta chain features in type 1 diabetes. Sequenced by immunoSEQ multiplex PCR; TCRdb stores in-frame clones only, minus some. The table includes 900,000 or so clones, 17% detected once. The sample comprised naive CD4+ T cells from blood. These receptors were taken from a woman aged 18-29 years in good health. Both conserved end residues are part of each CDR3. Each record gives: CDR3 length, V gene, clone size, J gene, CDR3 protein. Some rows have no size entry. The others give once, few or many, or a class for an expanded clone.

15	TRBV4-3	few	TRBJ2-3	CASSPNGLSTDTQYF
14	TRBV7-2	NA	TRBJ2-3	CASSPSRSTDTQYF
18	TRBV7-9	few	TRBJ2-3	CASSPGLAGDPSTDTQYF
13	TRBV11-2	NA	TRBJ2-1	CASSLEGLGEQFF
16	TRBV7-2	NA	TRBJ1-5	CANSLSQGGVFQPQHF
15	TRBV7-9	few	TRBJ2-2	CASSLFGRNTGELFF
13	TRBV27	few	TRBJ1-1	CASSYTENTEAFF
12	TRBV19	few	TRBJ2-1	CASSIQGYEQFF
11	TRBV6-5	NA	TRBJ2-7	CASSQLGEQYF
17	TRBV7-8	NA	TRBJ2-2	CASSLGSSGRLTGELFF
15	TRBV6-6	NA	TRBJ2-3	CASSYPSGREDTQYF
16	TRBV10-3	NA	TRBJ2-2	CAISMGREGSAGELFF
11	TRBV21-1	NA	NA	CASPGGYEQYF
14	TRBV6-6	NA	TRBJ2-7	CASSLGTQVDEQYF
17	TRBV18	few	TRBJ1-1	CASSPTGRGLGNTEAFF
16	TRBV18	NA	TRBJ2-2	CASSPSGNANTGELFF
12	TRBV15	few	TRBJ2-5	CATSRERETQYF
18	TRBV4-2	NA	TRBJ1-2	CASSQDASNMPFGYGYTF
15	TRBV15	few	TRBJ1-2	CATSRDVSPLYGYTF
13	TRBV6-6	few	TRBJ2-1	CASSYPINSEQFF
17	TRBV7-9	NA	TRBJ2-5	CASIPGTSGSLGETQYF
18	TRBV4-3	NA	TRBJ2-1	CASSNRTSVFYSYNEQFF
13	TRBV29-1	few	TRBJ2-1	CSGSSGYYNEQFF
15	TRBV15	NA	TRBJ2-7	CATSRDRQGQVQQYF
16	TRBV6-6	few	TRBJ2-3	CASSYRGLAGTDTQYF
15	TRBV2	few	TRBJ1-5	CASSGSGSVHQPQHF
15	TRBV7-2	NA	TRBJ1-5	CASSLGRAGNQPQHF
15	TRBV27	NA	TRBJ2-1	CACRISGRSYNEQFF
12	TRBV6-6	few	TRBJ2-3	CASSYSAGVQYF
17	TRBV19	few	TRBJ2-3	CASSITGTSGVADTQYF
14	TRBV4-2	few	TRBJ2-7	CASSPRSGVYEQYF